A selection of T cell receptor beta chains follows, all from one sample in a study of shared clonotypes between healthy human individuals. TCRdb's table, derived via immunoSEQ multiplex PCR, lists solely in-frame clones and lacks some. Of about 110,000 clones listed, around 68% were seen once; the top ten hold approximately 25%. The sample comprised memory CD8+ T cells sorted from blood. Source of these receptors: a woman aged 25 to 39 in good health. Each CDR3 is given with its conserved first and last residue. The order of the fields is D gene, V gene, J gene, CDR3 DNA, CDR3 protein. The D gene is left open where the match is weak.

D: .
V: TRBV4-2
J: TRBJ2-6
DNA: TGTGCCAGCAGCCTTGAATCTGGGGCCAACGTCCTGACTTTC
CDR3: CASSLESGANVLTF

D: .
V: TRBV25-1
J: TRBJ2-1
DNA: TGTGCCAGCGCGGACCGGTTTTTGTGGAGTGAGCAGTTCTTC
CDR3: CASADRFLWSEQFF

D: TRBD1
V: TRBV19
J: TRBJ1-1
DNA: TGTGCCAGTAGTATAGGCCGGGCAGGGGGCGGCACTGAAGCTTTCTTT
CDR3: CASSIGRAGGGTEAFF

D: .
V: TRBV15
J: TRBJ2-5
DNA: TGTGCCACCACCTTGACACCAAACCGGGGGCTCCAAGAGACCCAGTACTTC
CDR3: CATTLTPNRGLQETQYF

D: .
V: TRBV30
J: TRBJ1-1
DNA: TGTGCCTGGAGTGTACGAGCGAACACTGAAGCTTTCTTT
CDR3: CAWSVRANTEAFF

D: TRBD2
V: TRBV6-1
J: TRBJ2-7
DNA: TGTGCCAGCTCTCCCTTAGCGGGAGGGCCAGGCGAGCAGTACTTC
CDR3: CASSPLAGGPGEQYF

D: TRBD1
V: TRBV5-4
J: TRBJ1-2
DNA: TGTGCCAGCAGCTCCGGACAGGACTATGGCTACACCTTC
CDR3: CASSSGQDYGYTF

D: TRBD2
V: TRBV5-4
J: TRBJ2-1
DNA: TGTGCCAGCAGCTCCGGGGGACTAGCAGACAATGAGCAGTTCTTC
CDR3: CASSSGGLADNEQFF

D: TRBD1
V: TRBV15
J: TRBJ2-7
DNA: TGTGCCACCAGCAGACCCCGGTGGGGGACAGGGCGACACGAGCAGTACTTC
CDR3: CATSRPRWGTGRHEQYF

D: TRBD2
V: TRBV19
J: TRBJ2-1
DNA: TGTGCCAGTAGTATGCTACCTAGCGGGAGCTCCTACAATGAGCAGTTCTTC
CDR3: CASSMLPSGSSYNEQFF

D: .
V: TRBV28
J: TRBJ1-1
DNA: TGTGCCAGCAGTTTATTTTGGATGAACACTGAAGCTTTCTTT
CDR3: CASSLFWMNTEAFF